This TCR beta chain is drawn from a study of T-cell reconstitution after alpha-beta-depleted transplantation in children. As it was prepared, the TCRbeta library received unique molecular identifiers. TCRdb ran MiXCR on the PCR reads and lists one entry per CDR3 protein. The sample holds fewer than 120,000 distinct CDR3 sequences; 10% to 13% are singletons and the top ten take 6.5% to 9.5%. CDR3 length: 18 amino acids. V lost 3 bases to trimming and J lost 0 bases; unmatched junction nucleotides: 8. This specimen consisted of PBMCs from the stem cell graft donor, obtained from the stem cell graft. The rearrangement links TRBV7-1 to TRBJ1-6; 7 bases fit TRBD1. TRBV7-1 is given ORF status, its function remaining uncertain. The TCR originated in a human donor who donated a stem cell graft to a child with acute lymphoblastic leukemia. As DNA, the CDR3 is TGTGCCAGCAGCTCCTCTCGACAGGGCAGCTCCTATAATTCACCCCTCCACTTT. Translated, it gives CASSSSRQGSSYNSPLHF.